The 8 T cell receptor beta chains below come from one sample, sequenced in a study of identical twins. From the 5' RACE reads, TCRdb called clonotypes with MiXCR, one entry per CDR3 protein. The table has hundreds of thousands of distinct CDR3 sequences, more than 20% seen once. The same data also went into a second study, on yellow fever vaccine responses in identical twins.

The sequenced material came from CD4+ T cells sorted from blood. The receptor source for this set is a woman younger than 35 in good health.

The rearrangement joins TRBV3-1 to TRBJ2-1; TRBD2 aligns across 12 bases. After removal of 4 bases from V and 7 bases from J, the junction contained 5 bases not matched to a gene. The CDR3 totals 15 residues. Germline CDR1 LGHDT, CDR2 YNNKEL (reference sequence). Here the CDR3 DNA reads TGTGCCAGCAGCCCACTAGCGGGGGGCAGAAATGAGCAGTTCTTC. Amino acids: CASSPLAGGRNEQFF.

The CDR3, as DNA: TGCGCCAGCAGCACGGGGACTAGCGGAGGCCCAGATACGCAGTATTTT. Translation: CASSTGTSGGPDTQYF. The genes are TRBV5-1 and TRBJ2-3; 11 nucleotides agree with TRBD2. Per germline, CDR1 SGHRS and CDR2 YFSETQ. J lost 4 bases, V lost 4 bases, and 8 bases had no gene match. The CDR3 has 16 amino acids.

This clonotype was counted a few times. Here the CDR3 reads CASSLWPGTSTDTQYF. The CDR3 coding sequence is TGTGCCAGCAGTTTATGGCCAGGAACTAGCACAGATACGCAGTATTTT. The chain is built from TRBV27 and TRBJ2-3; D call uncertain. Germline CDR1 reads MNHEY; CDR2 reads SMNVEV (reference sequence). The CDR3 has 16 residues. V shed 1 base and J shed 0 bases, with 11 bases lying between them.

The chain recombines TRBV5-5 with TRBJ2-1; D is perhaps TRBD2 (5 bases). Per germline, CDR1 SGHKS and CDR2 YYEKEE (reference sequence). CDR3 length: 16 residues. V was pared by 0 bases and J by 6 bases, with 16 bases between. CDR3: CASSLASMRAGNEQFF. The CDR3 coding sequence is TGTGCCAGCAGCTTGGCCTCTATGAGGGCTGGCAATGAGCAGTTCTTC.

This chain uses TRBV10-3 with TRBJ2-5; TRBD2 is a possible D gene (6 bases). The CDR3 has 16 amino acids. The germline CDR1 and CDR2 sequences are ENHRY and SYGVKD. Deletions cut 0 bases from V and 3 bases from J, with 14 bases between. DNA of the CDR3: TGTGCCATCAGTGAGTCCCCGGCGGGCGGGAAAGAGACCCAGTACTTC. Translating gives CAISESPAGGKETQYF.

The V and J genes are TRBV7-3 and TRBJ2-5; D may match TRBD1 or TRBD2 (6 bases each). The CDR3 spans 18 residues. Trimming left V 5 bases short and J 4 bases short, with 26 bases between. Germline CDR1 and CDR2: SGHTA and FQGTGA. CDR3 amino acids: CASSPGTGRYSQRETQYF. For the CDR3, the DNA is TGTGCCAGCAGCCCGGGCACAGGGAGGTACTCCCAGCGAGAGACCCAGTACTTC.

V usage is TRBV12-3 or TRBV12-4 and J usage is TRBJ2-3, with 10 nucleotides matching TRBD2. Trimming at V came to 6 bases and at J to 5 bases, leaving 8 bases not matched to a gene. This CDR3 has 15 amino acids. In DNA form, the CDR3 reads TGTGCCAGCAGCCAGGGACTAGCGACCGGAGATACGCAGTATTTT. It yields the protein CASSQGLATGDTQYF.

This clonotype has at least ten counts. The CDR3 loop is CASSFDSTDTQYF. In DNA, the CDR3 is TGTGCCAGCAGTTTCGACAGCACAGATACGCAGTATTTT. The V and J genes are TRBV12-3 or TRBV12-4 and TRBJ2-3; D gene uncertain. The CDR3 has 13 amino acids. V was clipped by 3 bases and J by 0 bases, with 4 bases between them.